This TCR beta chain was captured in a study of blood T cell repertoires in COVID-19. Overall study context: Acute-phase and convalescent COVID-19 samples originated in the United States, Italy and Spain. The cDNA or gDNA used as material had been derived from T cells, B-cell-depleted T cells, or PBMCs.

Authors' data handling: It was from reference gene primer amplification that nucleated cell counts were estimated. Method: immunoSEQ multiplex PCR; TCRdb's copy keeps in-frame clones and lacks some. That table furnishes V, J and clone size, whereas the DNA furnished D and trimming. The table shows fewer than 90,000 clones, with about 91% occurring only once. The clonotype originates from a woman of 80 years or more with active or convalescent COVID-19. Input material: peripheral blood.

CDR3 nucleotides: TGTGCCAGCAGCTTAGTGGGGGGAGGAGAGACCCAGTACTTC. Its protein product is CASSLVGGGETQYF. The chain carries TRBV7-9 and TRBJ2-5; D perhaps matches TRBD2 (6 bases). This CDR3 comprises 14 residues. Germline assignment: CDR1 SEHNR and CDR2 FQNEAQ (reference sequence). V lost 1 base, J lost 4 bases, and 10 bases lay in between.